Presented here are 26 T cell receptor beta chains from one specimen sequenced in a study of T cell responses to AZD1222 COVID-19 vaccine. Only in-frame clones appear in the TCRdb table, and some are missing; sequencing was by immunoSEQ multiplex PCR. The sample includes approximately 100,000 clones, 89% of them seen just once. Sequenced here: peripheral blood, sampled on day 0 of AZD1222 vaccination. Receptors were obtained from an adult in good health.

The V and J genes are TRBV7-2 and TRBJ1-2, with a possible D match to TRBD1 (6 bases). Trimming shortened V by 5 bases and J by 6 bases, and 16 bases separated the two germline ends. CDR3 length equals 14 residues. CDR1 and CDR2 from the germline V gene are SGHTA and FQGNSA. The CDR3 here is CASSLGAGADGYTF. The CDR3 DNA sequence: TGTGCCAGCAGCCTAGGGGCAGGGGCTGATGGCTACACCTTC.

This chain connects TRBV5-1 to TRBJ2-3, with 8 bases lining up with TRBD2. The germline V gene encodes CDR1 SGHRS and CDR2 YFSETQ. The CDR3 sequence is 15 residues long. V shed 4 bases, J shed 3 bases, and the junction held 7 bases outside the gene matches. As DNA, the CDR3 is TGCGCCAGCAGCCTACAGACTAGCGAAACAGATACGCAGTATTTT. It encodes CASSLQTSETDTQYF.

There are a few counts of this clone. V usage is TRBV7-9 and J usage is TRBJ1-4; 7 positions agree with TRBD1. Germline CDR1 is SEHNR and CDR2 is FQNEAQ (reference sequence). The CDR3 consists of 14 residues. With 6 bases clipped from V and 8 bases from J, the junction kept 9 bases outside the gene matches. Here the CDR3 DNA reads TGTGCCAGCAGTTGGGACAGAGATAGGGAAAAACTGTTTTTT. This sequence encodes CASSWDRDREKLFF.

This chain connects TRBV13 to TRBJ2-5; a possible D gene is TRBD2 (5 bases). The V end lost 5 bases, the J end lost 5 bases, and 21 bases lay between the germline ends. The germline V gene has CDR1 PRHDT and CDR2 FYEKMQ (reference sequence). This CDR3 has 16 residues. The CDR3 coding sequence is TGTGCCAGCAGCCCGAGTCGGTGGCGGGCAGCGGAGACCCAGTACTTC. It yields the protein CASSPSRWRAAETQYF. The variable domain in full, completed from reference TRBV13 and TRBJ2-5, reads AAGVIQSPRHLIKEKRETATLKCYPIPRHDTVYWYQQGPGQDPQFLISFYEKMQSDKGSIPDRFSAQQFSDYHSELNMSSLELGDSALYFCASSPSRWRAAETQYFGPGTRLLVL.

V gene TRBV24-1 combines with J gene TRBJ1-1, with 9 bases matching TRBD1. Germline V CDR1 and CDR2: KGHDR, SFDVKD. The CDR3 is 13 residues long. After removal of 7 bases from V and 4 bases from J, the junction contained 3 bases not matched to a gene. DNA for the CDR3: TGTGCCACCAGGGACAGGGGTAGCACTGAAGCTTTCTTT. The encoded protein is CATRDRGSTEAFF.

This chain joins TRBV2 and TRBJ2-3; 8 positions agree with TRBD1. The junction had 3 bases not matched to a gene; V was cut back by 8 bases and J by 2 bases. This CDR3 comprises 13 residues. Germline CDR1 and CDR2: SNHLY and FYNNEI. The CDR3 DNA sequence: TGTGCCAGCTACAGGGGGTCCACAGATACGCAGTATTTT. This sequence encodes CASYRGSTDTQYF.

The chain has TRBV29-1 and TRBJ1-2; 10 bases match TRBD1. The CDR3 has 13 residues. Trimming took 6 bases from V and 10 from J; bases not matched to a gene: 11. Germline V CDR1 and CDR2: SQVTM, ANQGSEA. The CDR3 is CSVRPPGQGFYTF. CDR3 in DNA: TGCAGCGTGAGACCCCCGGGACAGGGGTTCTACACCTTC.

J is TRBJ2-4 and V is TRBV5-6; the D is unclear. Germline V lookup: CDR1 SGHDT, CDR2 YYEEEE. This CDR3 is built from 15 residues. V was trimmed by 4 bases and J by 2 bases, leaving 13 bases between them. The CDR3 protein is CASSPVLRTKNIQYF. Here the CDR3 DNA reads TGTGCCAGCAGCCCGGTACTCCGGACCAAAAACATTCAGTACTTC.

The rearrangement links TRBV6-5 to TRBJ2-3, with D possibly matching TRBD2 (6 bases). Trimming left V 4 bases short and J 8 bases short, with 13 bases between. Germline loops: CDR1 MNHEY, CDR2 SVGAGI. The CDR3 length is 13 residues. The DNA for the CDR3 is TGTGCCAGCAGTTCGTCGGGACTCGGTACGCAGTATTTT. Amino acids: CASSSSGLGTQYF.

The rearrangement links TRBV4-2 to TRBJ2-7; D is possibly TRBD1 (6 bases). V was clipped by 5 bases and J by 4 bases, with 12 bases between them. CDR1 is LGHNA, CDR2 YNFKEQ, per germline. The CDR3 totals 13 residues. This CDR3 reads CASSARTEYEQYF. The CDR3 DNA reads TGTGCCAGCAGCGCCCGGACAGAATACGAGCAGTACTTC.

This chain joins TRBV6-4 and TRBJ2-1; D might be TRBD2 (5 bases). V was pared by 0 bases and J by 0 bases, with 12 bases between. The CDR3 loop spans 17 amino acids. Germline V lookup: CDR1 MRHNA, CDR2 SNTAGT. The CDR3 protein is CASSDSGEGSSYNEQFF. CDR3 nucleotide sequence: TGTGCCAGCAGTGACTCGGGTGAGGGTAGCTCCTACAATGAGCAGTTCTTC.

V is TRBV11-3 and J is TRBJ2-2; D is perhaps TRBD2 (7 bases). V lost 1 base, J lost 3 bases, and 18 bases lay in between. The CDR3 contains 18 residues. Germline V gene data show CDR1 as SGHNT and CDR2 as YENEEA. The CDR3 protein is CASSLAQGGTTYTGELFF. DNA for the CDR3: TGTGCCAGCAGCTTAGCTCAAGGGGGGACTACCTACACCGGGGAGCTGTTTTTT.

The chain has TRBV19 and TRBJ2-7; 9 positions agree with TRBD1. Germline V gene data show CDR1 as LNHDA and CDR2 as SQIVND (reference sequence). CDR3 size: 15 residues. V trimming: 3 bases; J trimming: 4 bases; junction bases outside the gene matches: 7. The CDR3 sequence is CASSIGTGPLYEQYF. The CDR3 coding sequence is TGTGCCAGTAGTATCGGGACAGGGCCCCTTTACGAGCAGTACTTC.

V usage is TRBV27 and J usage is TRBJ2-7; 9 bases align to TRBD1. The length of the CDR3 is 16 residues. J gave up 0 bases and V 4 bases, and 7 bases lay outside the gene matches. Germline loops: CDR1 MNHEY, CDR2 SMNVEV (reference sequence). In DNA form, the CDR3 reads TGTGCCAGCAGTTCCTCCGGGACAGGGAGCTCCTACGAGCAGTACTTC. Its protein is CASSSSGTGSSYEQYF.

The chain couples TRBV10-2 to TRBJ1-1; maybe TRBD1 (5 bases). The CDR3 spans 15 residues. From germline, CDR1 is WSHSY and CDR2 SAAADI. V shed 4 bases and J shed 0 bases, with 12 bases lying between them. CDR3 loop: CASSGGEGVNTEAFF. CDR3 sequence (DNA): TGCGCCAGCAGTGGCGGGGAAGGGGTGAACACTGAAGCTTTCTTT.

The genes are TRBV19 and TRBJ1-5; D call uncertain. The CDR3 is made up of 13 amino acids. The germline V and J ends were trimmed by 5 bases and 6 bases, with 11 bases remaining between them. Germline V gene sequence: CDR1 LNHDA, CDR2 SQIVND (reference sequence). The CDR3: CASSVGVGQPQHF. The CDR3 coding sequence is TGTGCCAGTAGTGTTGGCGTGGGTCAGCCCCAGCATTTT.

This chain connects TRBV7-3 to TRBJ1-2; D call uncertain. Germline-derived CDR1 and CDR2 are SGHTA and FQGTGA. Trimming cost V 2 bases and J 4 bases, with 23 bases left between them. The CDR3 contains 18 residues. Here the CDR3 DNA reads TGTGCCAGCAGCTTACAGGTACTAAACCGTGGGTATGGCTATGGCTACACCTTC. It is translated as CASSLQVLNRGYGYGYTF.

This chain joins TRBV3-1 (or the pseudogene TRBV3-2) and TRBJ2-4; 11 nucleotides align to TRBD2. V shed 3 bases and J 8 bases; nucleotides not matched to a gene: 9. CDR3 length equals 16 residues. Germline values: CDR1 LGHDT, CDR2 YNNKEL (reference sequence). CDR3 protein: CASSHSPTSGADIQYF. The CDR3 DNA reads as TGTGCCAGCAGCCACTCTCCGACTAGCGGGGCAGACATTCAGTACTTC.

The chain carries TRBV21-1 and TRBJ2-3; the tabulated D call, TRBD1, remains unverified against the DNA. TRBV21-1 is listed as a pseudogene. CDR3 length: 19 amino acids. CDR3 sequence: CASSIKKRGRGRVTDTQYF. CDR3 bases: TGTGCCAGCAGCATAAAGAAGAGGGGCAGGGGGCGAGTCACAGATACGCAGTATTTT.

This chain uses TRBV7-2 with TRBJ1-2; D remains unclear. The CDR3 runs to 14 residues. Germline values: CDR1 SGHTA, CDR2 FQGNSA. Deletions cut 1 base from V and 7 bases from J, with 13 bases between. The CDR3 DNA reads TGTGCCAGCAGCTTAGTTGAAGACACCGCTGGCTACACCTTC. It specifies CASSLVEDTAGYTF.

This clone showed up just a few times. Written as DNA, the CDR3 is TGTGCCATCAGTGAGTCTACAGTACGATTGAACACTGAAGCTTTCTTT. Translated, it gives CAISESTVRLNTEAFF. This rearrangement joins TRBV10-3 to TRBJ1-1; D remains ambiguous. The germline gives CDR1 ENHRY, CDR2 SYGVKD. This CDR3 comprises 16 residues. The V end lost 0 bases, the J end lost 0 bases, and 11 bases lay between the germline ends.

The chain is built from TRBV2 and TRBJ2-5, with D possibly TRBD1 on 5 matching bases. V dropped 1 base and J dropped 5 bases, with 17 bases sitting between them. Germline loops: CDR1 SNHLY, CDR2 FYNNEI. This CDR3 has 16 amino acids. Here the CDR3 reads CASSEVIKGIDETQYF. The CDR3 nucleotides are TGTGCCAGCAGTGAAGTGATCAAGGGGATTGATGAGACCCAGTACTTC. Full variable domain (outside the CDR3, taken from reference TRBV2 and TRBJ2-5): EPEVTQTPSHQVTQMGQEVILRCVPISNHLYFYWYRQILGQKVEFLVSFYNNEISEKSEIFDDQFSVERPDGSNFTLKIRSTKLEDSAMYFCASSEVIKGIDETQYFGPGTRLLVL.

Only a few counts were recorded for this clone. V and J are TRBV7-9 and TRBJ2-5; 8 bases align to TRBD1. Trimming took 1 base from V and 5 from J; bases not matched to a gene: 6. CDR1 SEHNR and CDR2 FQNEAQ come from the germline V gene (reference sequence). The CDR3 runs to 15 residues. CDR3 sequence: CASSLGAGGRETQYF. CDR3 nucleotide sequence: TGTGCCAGCAGCTTAGGCGCAGGGGGCAGGGAGACCCAGTACTTC.

V and J are TRBV6-4 and TRBJ1-5; TRBD1 aligns across 8 bases. This CDR3 contains 14 residues. CDR1 is MRHNA and CDR2 is SNTAGT in the germline V gene. Trimming at V came to 7 bases and at J to 2 bases, leaving 4 bases not matched to a gene. CDR3 loop: CASTHRGGNQPQHF. The CDR3 DNA follows: TGTGCCAGCACACACAGGGGGGGCAATCAGCCCCAGCATTTT.

The V and J genes are TRBV9 and TRBJ2-3; D is tentatively TRBD1 or TRBD2 (5 bases each). Germline V gives CDR1 SGDLS, CDR2 YYNGEE. The CDR3 is made up of 15 amino acids. Trimming took off 7 bases at V and 2 bases at J, with 17 bases between the two ends. CDR3 sequence reads: CASSGLVGDTDTQYF. The CDR3 DNA sequence: TGTGCCAGCTCAGGATTAGTGGGGGACACAGATACGCAGTATTTT.

This chain links TRBV15 with TRBJ2-5, with D perhaps TRBD2 (6 bases). Per germline, CDR1 LNHNV and CDR2 YYDKDF (reference sequence). Trimming stripped 5 bases from V and 1 base from J, with 17 bases between. This CDR3 has 16 residues. The CDR3 loop reads CATSRMWGVGQETQYF. The CDR3 DNA reads as TGTGCCACCAGCCGCATGTGGGGGGTGGGCCAAGAGACCCAGTACTTC.